The T cell receptor beta chain under discussion was sequenced for a study of identical twins. Study conclusions and caveats: Reduced insertions were recorded for abundant cord blood beta clonotypes, with no such pattern in memory repertoires. For out-of-frame alpha sequences shared by twins, low generation probability was in excess.

One entry per CDR3 protein results from TCRdb running MiXCR on the 5' RACE reads. The sample has about 920,000 distinct CDR3 sequences, 10% to 15% seen once. This clonotype was detected only a few times. The antigen remains unidentified. J gave up 3 bases and V 10 bases, and 11 bases lay outside the gene matches. The CDR3 totals 14 residues. Per the germline V gene, CDR1 is ENHRY and CDR2 is SYGVKD. In addition, the sample was reused for a study of yellow fever vaccine responses in identical twins.

Sequencing was carried out using PBMCs. The genes are TRBV10-3 and TRBJ2-7, with 8 bases identical to TRBD2. The sequence was obtained from a woman younger than 35 in good health. The CDR3 nucleotides read TGTGCCACGGGGGGGAGCGGGAGTGTCTACGAGCAGTACTTC. This codes for CATGGSGSVYEQYF.